The 16 T cell receptor beta chains reported below all come from one sample, sequenced in a study of blood T cell repertoires in COVID-19. The table came from immunoSEQ multiplex PCR; TCRdb's copy has only in-frame clones and leaves some out. The sample carries around 360,000 clones, 70% to 90% recorded once. Sequencing input: PBMCs or T cells enriched from blood (not recorded which). These receptors were collected from a middle-aged man in a cohort exposed to, infected with or recovered from COVID-19 (not recorded which).

This chain connects TRBV6-5 to TRBJ1-1; the D gene is possibly TRBD1 (6 bases). The CDR3 runs 13 residues. Germline lookup yields CDR1 MNHEY and CDR2 SVGAGI. Trimming cost V 6 bases and J 2 bases, with 10 bases left between them. CDR3 in amino acids: CASRTRGNTEAFF. The CDR3 DNA follows: TGTGCCAGCAGAACCAGGGGCAACACTGAAGCTTTCTTT.

V usage is TRBV25-1 and J usage is TRBJ2-7; D is possibly TRBD1 (7 bases). The CDR3 covers 15 residues. CDR1 is MGHDK and CDR2 is SYGVNS in the germline V gene. Trimming left V 7 bases short and J 3 bases short, with 19 bases between. This chain's CDR3 is CASTSGGGLSYEQYF. Here the CDR3 DNA reads TGTGCCAGCACTTCTGGAGGGGGCTTGAGCTACGAGCAGTACTTC.

The gene calls are TRBV5-4 and TRBJ1-2; 9 bases are a match to TRBD1. The CDR3 totals 16 residues. Unmatched junction bases numbered 11, after V lost 4 bases and J lost 4 bases. Germline lookup yields CDR1 SGHNT and CDR2 YYREEE (reference sequence). In nucleotides, the CDR3 is TGTGCCAGCAGCGGCCGGGACAGGGCTTTAGGCTATGGCTACACCTTC. As protein: CASSGRDRALGYGYTF.

The CDR3 reads CSVAFGGRSPLHF. The CDR3 nucleotides read TGCAGCGTCGCCTTCGGGGGTCGGTCACCCCTCCACTTT. The genes are TRBV29-1 and TRBJ1-6; weak D call: TRBD1 (5 bases). CDR3 length: 13 residues. Germline loops: CDR1 SQVTM, CDR2 ANQGSEA. V was clipped by 6 bases and J by 10 bases, with 16 bases between them.

The CDR3 sequence: CAWSRDSYNEQFF. The CDR3 DNA sequence: TGTGCCTGGAGTAGGGACTCTTACAATGAGCAGTTCTTC. The chain has TRBV30 and TRBJ2-1; weak D call: TRBD2 (6 bases). The CDR3 spans 13 residues. V was pared by 2 bases and J by 4 bases, with 9 bases between. Germline V lookup: CDR1 GTSNPN, CDR2 SVGIG (reference sequence).

The rearrangement uses TRBV2 and TRBJ2-3; TRBD1 matches 9 bases. In germline, CDR1 is SNHLY, CDR2 FYNNEI. This CDR3 region has 15 residues. J was trimmed by 6 bases and V by 4 bases; bases with no gene match: 8. Here the CDR3 DNA reads TGTGCCAGCAGTGCCGAGGGACAGGGATTCGATACGCAGTATTTT. Its translation: CASSAEGQGFDTQYF.

This sequence joins TRBV3-1 (or the pseudogene TRBV3-2) and TRBJ1-4, with TRBD1 matching 7 bases. The germline gives CDR1 LGHDT, CDR2 YNNKEL (reference sequence). This CDR3 contains 17 residues. The V gene end was trimmed by 4 bases and the J gene end by 8 bases; junction bases not matched to a gene: 16. The CDR3 loop reads CASSPTLGQVRKEKLFF. The CDR3 region has the DNA TGTGCCAGCAGCCCCACGCTCGGACAGGTTAGGAAAGAAAAACTGTTTTTT.

This clone has at least ten counts. This sequence joins TRBV5-1 and TRBJ2-5; no clear D gene. This CDR3 spans 14 amino acids. Germline V lookup: CDR1 SGHRS, CDR2 YFSETQ. V lost 4 bases, J lost 3 bases, and 13 bases lay in between. CDR3 bases: TGCGCCAGCAGCCCCGTCGGGTTTGAAGAGACCCAGTACTTC. It encodes CASSPVGFEETQYF.

This clone was counted a single time. CDR3 sequence: CASSPPQAGYTF. The CDR3 DNA follows: TGTGCCAGCTCACCCCCTCAAGCGGGCTACACCTTC. The genes are TRBV18 and TRBJ1-2, with D uncertain. The CDR3 is made up of 12 amino acids. Germline V CDR1 and CDR2: KGHSH, LQKENI. Trimming removed 3 bases from V and 8 bases from J, with 10 bases in between.

This clone appeared a single time. The chain combines TRBV20-1 with TRBJ1-2, with TRBD1 as a possible D gene (5 bases). V shed 5 bases and J shed 8 bases, with 12 bases lying between them. Per germline, CDR1 DFQATT and CDR2 SNEGSKA (reference sequence). This CDR3 is built from 11 residues. The DNA for the CDR3 is TGCAGTGCTTGGGACTTTTTGGGCTACACCTTC. Protein product: CSAWDFLGYTF.

This chain uses TRBV28 with TRBJ1-1, with D perhaps TRBD1 (5 bases). This CDR3 contains 14 residues. CDR1 and CDR2 (germline): MDHEN, SYDVKM. Trimming removed 7 bases from V and 1 base from J, with 13 bases in between. Here the CDR3 reads CASKAGQGNTEAFF. The CDR3 DNA reads as TGTGCCAGCAAGGCAGGGCAGGGGAACACTGAAGCTTTCTTT.

This clone was seen a single time. The chain's CDR3 is CASRPGTGGSEQYF. For the CDR3, the DNA is TGCGCCAGCAGGCCCGGGACAGGCGGGTCCGAGCAGTACTTC. The chain joins TRBV5-1 to TRBJ2-7; TRBD1 matches at 8 bases. CDR3 length: 14 residues. Per the germline V gene, CDR1 is SGHRS and CDR2 is YFSETQ. With 5 bases clipped from V and 6 bases from J, the junction kept 10 bases outside the gene matches.

The V call is TRBV2, the J call TRBJ2-1; unclear D gene. The CDR3 loop spans 11 amino acids. V was clipped by 8 bases and J by 8 bases, with 10 bases between them. Germline assignment: CDR1 SNHLY and CDR2 FYNNEI. This chain's CDR3 is CASAYNDEQFF. CDR3 DNA: TGTGCCAGCGCCTATAACGATGAGCAGTTCTTC.

This clone has a single count. Here the CDR3 reads CASSPHGTGYSYEQYF. CDR3 nucleotide sequence: TGTGCCAGCAGCCCGCACGGAACCGGGTATTCCTACGAGCAGTACTTC. The chain employs TRBV7-3 and TRBJ2-7; D gene ambiguous. V was shortened by 5 bases and J by 1 base, with 18 bases between the two germline ends. The CDR3 consists of 16 residues. CDR1 and CDR2 from the germline V gene are SGHTA and FQGTGA.

The CDR3 DNA is TGTGCCTGGAGCGGCAGGAAGAATCAGCCCCAGCATTTT. Protein sequence: CAWSGRKNQPQHF. V and J are TRBV30 and TRBJ1-5; D unresolved. The CDR3 has 13 amino acids. Germline loops: CDR1 GTSNPN, CDR2 SVGIG (reference sequence). Deletions cut 3 bases from V and 4 bases from J, with 10 bases between.

The rearrangement uses TRBV6-5 and TRBJ2-5, with a weak D call TRBD2 (5 bases). Trimming took off 7 bases at V and 5 bases at J, with 20 bases between the two ends. Germline-derived CDR1 and CDR2 are MNHEY and SVGAGI. This CDR3 contains 15 residues. CDR3 sequence: CASTRSRERYETQYF. The CDR3 region has the DNA TGTGCCAGCACTAGATCGAGGGAGAGGTATGAGACCCAGTACTTC.